Shown below are 6 T cell receptor beta chains from a single sample sequenced in a study of regulatory T cells in long-lasting Graves disease (dated by TCRdb to about 2021). To prepare the library, multiplex PCR was applied. Sequencing was performed on an Illumina HiSeq 4000. TCR beta libraries were built with iRepertoire HTBI primers and Arm-PCR amplification of CDR3 regions. TCRdb applied fastp at Q25 and MiXCR to the public reads, then kept only in-frame beta chains. When rows share a CDR3 protein, they turn into one entry using the most common DNA and genes. The sample table lists 400,000 to 500,000 distinct CDR3 sequences, 14% of them with a count of one. Around a sixth of the sample goes to the ten largest clones. The time point label, as the study defines it: newly diagnosed GD, antithyroid drugs for less than 3 months. RNA was extracted from PBMCs in TRIzol for both TCR sequencing and RNA sequencing.

The sample was also reused in another study, on T cells in Graves' hyperthyroidism and ophthalmopathy.

The source was peripheral blood mononuclear cells (PBMCs), collected at new diagnosis, from a patient treated with antithyroid drugs. The origin of the receptors is a woman aged 45-59 years with Graves disease. Donor details come from another sample of the same person, matched by shared clones.

This clonotype was seen many times. The rearrangement joins TRBV11-1 to TRBJ2-7; 8 bases fit TRBD1. The germline V gene has CDR1 SGHAT and CDR2 FQDESV (reference sequence). The V and J ends lost 10 bases and 3 bases, in that order; junction bases with no gene match: 11. This CDR3 comprises 14 residues. CDR3 sequence (DNA): TGTGCCACCCGCAAAGGACAGGGCTTCTACGAGCAGTACTTC. Translating it yields CATRKGQGFYEQYF.

This clonotype was picked up a small number of times. This rearrangement joins TRBV5-5 to TRBJ1-2, with 10 bases lining up with TRBD1. Germline trimming cut 0 bases from V and 8 bases from J; bases unmatched to any gene: 10. CDR1 and CDR2 (germline): SGHKS, YYEKEE (reference sequence). The CDR3 spans 16 residues. CDR3 sequence (DNA): TGTGCCAGCAGCTTGGCGGCCGGGACAGGGGCTCAAGGCTACACCTTC. Protein: CASSLAAGTGAQGYTF.

This clonotype appeared a few times. The V call is TRBV14, the J call TRBJ2-7; the D is unclear. The length of the CDR3 is 15 residues. Germline loops: CDR1 SGHDN, CDR2 FVKESK. Trimming stripped 6 bases from V and 1 base from J, with 16 bases between. The CDR3 sequence: CASSLRPMRSYEQYF. The CDR3 DNA is TGTGCCAGCAGTCTCCGCCCCATGCGTTCCTACGAGCAGTACTTC.

This clonotype occurred many times. J is TRBJ2-7 and V is TRBV18; 8 bases map to TRBD2. This CDR3 is 15 amino acids long. Germline trimming cut 3 bases from V and 2 bases from J; bases unmatched to any gene: 6. Germline V gives CDR1 KGHSH, CDR2 LQKENI. This CDR3 reads CASSPYSGKPYEQYF. DNA of the CDR3: TGTGCCAGCTCACCGTATAGCGGGAAACCCTACGAGCAGTACTTC.

J is TRBJ1-1 and V is TRBV6-2 or TRBV6-3; D remains unclear. The V gene lost 2 bases and the J gene lost 3 bases, with 16 bases spanning the gap. The germline V gene has CDR1 MNHEY and CDR2 SVGEGT. CDR3 size: 16 residues. The CDR3 is CASSYGGEPVDTEAFF. DNA of the CDR3: TGTGCCAGCAGTTACGGCGGAGAACCCGTCGACACTGAAGCTTTCTTT.

V and J are TRBV5-1 and TRBJ2-2; 8 nucleotides match TRBD1. V lost 4 bases to trimming and J lost 3 bases; unmatched junction nucleotides: 8. CDR3 length: 16 residues. Per germline, CDR1 SGHRS and CDR2 YFSETQ. CDR3 residues: CASSSRTGTHTGELFF. For the CDR3, the DNA is TGCGCCAGCAGCAGCCGGACAGGGACCCACACCGGGGAGCTGTTTTTT.